Listed below are T cell receptor beta chains from one sample, sequenced in a study of blood T cell repertoires in COVID-19. TCRdb's copy holds only in-frame clones and misses some; the assay was immunoSEQ multiplex PCR. The table lists a few hundred thousand clones, 89% of them singletons. Material for sequencing was peripheral blood. These receptors were obtained from a woman aged 40 to 50 who had recovered from COVID-19. Both conserved end residues are part of each CDR3. D genes are given only for firm matches. A row's size may be missing; if present it is once, few, many or a size class.

D gene: TRBD1; V gene: TRBV7-9; clone size: -; J gene: TRBJ1-1; CDR3 DNA: TGTGCCAGCAGCAGTGGACAGGGAGACACTGAAGCTTTCTTT; CDR3 protein: CASSSGQGDTEAFF
D gene: TRBD2; V gene: TRBV7-9; clone size: -; J gene: TRBJ2-3; CDR3 DNA: TGTGCCAGCAGCTTAAGGGGACTAGGAGGACGTTTGGCAGATACGCAGTATTTT; CDR3 protein: CASSLRGLGGRLADTQYF
D gene: -; V gene: TRBV29-1; clone size: once; J gene: TRBJ1-1; CDR3 DNA: TGCAGCGTTCAGGAAGGAGGGGCTTTCTTT; CDR3 protein: CSVQEGGAFF
D gene: -; V gene: TRBV21-1; clone size: once; J gene: TRBJ2-2; CDR3 DNA: TGTGCCAGCAGTGCGAACGGGACTAACCCTAACACCGGGGAGCTGTTTTTT; CDR3 protein: CASSANGTNPNTGELFF
D gene: TRBD2; V gene: TRBV6-5; clone size: -; J gene: TRBJ2-1; CDR3 DNA: TGTGCCAGCAGGCCTAGCGGAGGTATCAATGAGCAGTTCTTC; CDR3 protein: CASRPSGGINEQFF
D gene: -; V gene: TRBV21-1; clone size: once; J gene: TRBJ1-1; CDR3 DNA: TGTGCCAGCAGCAAAGGACAGGGCTCGAACACTGAAGCTTTCTTT; CDR3 protein: CASSKGQGSNTEAFF
D gene: TRBD1; V gene: TRBV27; clone size: -; J gene: TRBJ1-1; CDR3 DNA: TGTGCCAGCAGTCCTTGGGACAGGAACACTGAAGCTTTCTTT; CDR3 protein: CASSPWDRNTEAFF
D gene: -; V gene: TRBV6-4; clone size: -; J gene: TRBJ2-5; CDR3 DNA: TGTGCCATCGGGGAGGAAGAGACCCAGTACTTC; CDR3 protein: CAIGEEETQYF
D gene: -; V gene: TRBV7-9; clone size: once; J gene: TRBJ2-7; CDR3 DNA: TGTGCCAGCAGTGGAGGGGGCGCACTTCGTGAGCAGTACTTC; CDR3 protein: CASSGGGALREQYF
D gene: -; V gene: TRBV4-3; clone size: -; J gene: TRBJ2-2; CDR3 DNA: TGCGCCAGCAGCCAAGATAGGCCAAGGACTGCGAACACCGGGGAGCTGTTTTTT; CDR3 protein: CASSQDRPRTANTGELFF
D gene: -; V gene: TRBV19; clone size: -; J gene: TRBJ1-2; CDR3 DNA: TGTGCCAGTGAAGAAAGGGGAGGGCTAGTGGGCTACACCTTC; CDR3 protein: CASEERGGLVGYTF
D gene: TRBD1; V gene: TRBV12-5; clone size: -; J gene: TRBJ2-3; CDR3 DNA: TGTGCTAGTGGTTTGGTACGGACAGGGGGGTCTACAGATACGCAGTATTTT; CDR3 protein: CASGLVRTGGSTDTQYF
D gene: TRBD1; V gene: TRBV6-5; clone size: -; J gene: TRBJ2-7; CDR3 DNA: TGTGCCAGCGGGGAATCGACAGGGGGCGCAGAGGAGCAGTACTTC; CDR3 protein: CASGESTGGAEEQYF
D gene: -; V gene: TRBV27; clone size: -; J gene: TRBJ1-5; CDR3 DNA: TGTGCCAGCAGTAACACCGGGACATGGACCGTTAGCAATCAGCCCCAGCATTTT; CDR3 protein: CASSNTGTWTVSNQPQHF
D gene: -; V gene: TRBV23-1; clone size: -; J gene: TRBJ2-1; CDR3 DNA: TGCGCCAGCAGTCATCTGCAGGCCCCTAATGATCAGTTCTTC; CDR3 protein: CASSHLQAPNDQFF
D gene: -; V gene: TRBV28; clone size: once; J gene: TRBJ1-1; CDR3 DNA: TGTGCCAGCAGTGGTACAGGAAGTGGGAACACTGAAGCTTTCTTT; CDR3 protein: CASSGTGSGNTEAFF
D gene: -; V gene: TRBV24-1; clone size: -; J gene: TRBJ1-3; CDR3 DNA: TGTGCCACCGCCGACAGTAACTCTGGAAACACCATATATTTT; CDR3 protein: CATADSNSGNTIYF
D gene: -; V gene: TRBV18; clone size: -; J gene: TRBJ2-5; CDR3 DNA: TGTGCCAGCTTGGGGCGAAGTATGGAGACCCAGTACTTC; CDR3 protein: CASLGRSMETQYF
D gene: -; V gene: TRBV7-2; clone size: -; J gene: TRBJ2-5; CDR3 DNA: TGTGCCAGCAGGGGGGGGCCCGTGGAGACCCAGTACTTC; CDR3 protein: CASRGGPVETQYF
D gene: -; V gene: TRBV2; clone size: -; J gene: TRBJ2-3; CDR3 DNA: TGTGCCAGCAGTGAAGAGAGGACAGCGTCGCAGGATACGCAGTATTTT; CDR3 protein: CASSEERTASQDTQYF
D gene: TRBD2; V gene: TRBV7-2; clone size: -; J gene: TRBJ2-3; CDR3 DNA: TGTGCCAGCAGCTTAAAGGTCCAGCGGGAGAACACAGATACGCAGTATTTT; CDR3 protein: CASSLKVQRENTDTQYF
D gene: -; V gene: TRBV10-3; clone size: -; J gene: TRBJ2-2; CDR3 DNA: TGTGCCATCGGCCTGGCTTCTTCTCCGAACACCGGGGAGCTGTTTTTT; CDR3 protein: CAIGLASSPNTGELFF
D gene: TRBD2; V gene: TRBV27; clone size: -; J gene: TRBJ2-5; CDR3 DNA: TGTGCCAGCAGTTTTTGGGGGGGCCAAGAGACCCAGTACTTC; CDR3 protein: CASSFWGGQETQYF
D gene: TRBD2; V gene: TRBV10-1; clone size: -; J gene: TRBJ2-3; CDR3 DNA: TGCGCCAGCAGTGAATCCGCGGGAGCGCCAGATACGCAGTATTTT; CDR3 protein: CASSESAGAPDTQYF
D gene: TRBD2; V gene: TRBV5-4; clone size: -; J gene: TRBJ2-7; CDR3 DNA: TGTGCCAGCAGCCCCCGGGAGGTCTCCTACGAGCAGTACTTC; CDR3 protein: CASSPREVSYEQYF
D gene: -; V gene: TRBV4-2; clone size: -; J gene: TRBJ2-1; CDR3 DNA: TGTGCCAGCAGCCAAGGGACACTCCAGGCAAATGAGCAGTTCTTC; CDR3 protein: CASSQGTLQANEQFF
D gene: -; V gene: TRBV5-1; clone size: -; J gene: TRBJ2-5; CDR3 DNA: TGCGCCAGCAGCTTCGACAGGAGGGAGACCCAGTACTTC; CDR3 protein: CASSFDRRETQYF
D gene: -; V gene: TRBV28; clone size: -; J gene: TRBJ1-4; CDR3 DNA: TGTGCCAGCAGCCAAGGTACAGGACCAACTAATGAAAAACTGTTTTTT; CDR3 protein: CASSQGTGPTNEKLFF
D gene: -; V gene: TRBV11-2; clone size: -; J gene: TRBJ1-1; CDR3 DNA: TGTGCCAGCAGCTTAGGCTATAGGAACACTGAAGCTTTCTTT; CDR3 protein: CASSLGYRNTEAFF
D gene: TRBD1; V gene: TRBV10-3; clone size: -; J gene: TRBJ2-2; CDR3 DNA: TGTGCCCTCCGACAGGGTGAGGCCGGGGAGCTGTTTTTT; CDR3 protein: CALRQGEAGELFF
D gene: -; V gene: TRBV7-9; clone size: -; J gene: TRBJ1-2; CDR3 DNA: TGTGCCAGCAGCTTAGTTGGGGCAGCAGAGTTATATGGCTACACCTTC; CDR3 protein: CASSLVGAAELYGYTF
D gene: -; V gene: TRBV30; clone size: -; J gene: TRBJ1-5; CDR3 DNA: TGTGCCTGGGCAGGGCGAAGGGATCAGCCCCAGCATTTT; CDR3 protein: CAWAGRRDQPQHF
D gene: TRBD2; V gene: TRBV2; clone size: -; J gene: TRBJ2-5; CDR3 DNA: TGTGCCAGCAGTGGCCCTAGCGGGGGGTTGGCCCAGTACTTC; CDR3 protein: CASSGPSGGLAQYF
D gene: -; V gene: TRBV6-5; clone size: -; J gene: TRBJ2-4; CDR3 DNA: TGTGCCAGCAGTTGGCGGGGAGCGGACATTCAGTACTTC; CDR3 protein: CASSWRGADIQYF
D gene: -; V gene: TRBV9; clone size: -; J gene: TRBJ1-1; CDR3 DNA: TGTGCCAGCAGCGTAGCGGTGAACACTGAAGCTTTCTTT; CDR3 protein: CASSVAVNTEAFF
D gene: -; V gene: TRBV6-2/TRBV6-3; clone size: -; J gene: TRBJ2-6; CDR3 DNA: TGTGCCAGCAGTTACGGGTCAGGGGCCCAGGCTGGGGCCAACGTCCTGACTTTC; CDR3 protein: CASSYGSGAQAGANVLTF
D gene: -; V gene: TRBV19; clone size: -; J gene: TRBJ1-2; CDR3 DNA: TGTGCCAGTAGTATTCAGGGCTATGGCTACACCTTC; CDR3 protein: CASSIQGYGYTF
D gene: -; V gene: TRBV7-6; clone size: few; J gene: TRBJ1-1; CDR3 DNA: TGTGCCAGCAGCAGAGGGTTGAACACTGAAGCTTTCTTT; CDR3 protein: CASSRGLNTEAFF
D gene: TRBD1; V gene: TRBV4-1; clone size: -; J gene: TRBJ1-3; CDR3 DNA: TGCGCCAGCAGCCTTTCCGTGGGGGACAGAGACTATCGTTCTGGAAACACCATATATTTT; CDR3 protein: CASSLSVGDRDYRSGNTIYF
D gene: TRBD1; V gene: TRBV9; clone size: few; J gene: TRBJ1-3; CDR3 DNA: TGTGCCAGCAGCGGATTACAGGGGATGGGAAACACCATATATTTT; CDR3 protein: CASSGLQGMGNTIYF
D gene: TRBD2; V gene: TRBV3-1/TRBV3-2; clone size: -; J gene: TRBJ2-1; CDR3 DNA: TGTGCCAGCAGCCAAACTAGCGGGAGTTACAATGAGCAGTTCTTC; CDR3 protein: CASSQTSGSYNEQFF
D gene: TRBD2; V gene: TRBV5-6; clone size: -; J gene: TRBJ2-2; CDR3 DNA: TGTGCCAGCAGCTCTCTAGCGGGAGGGCCAGACACCGGGGAGCTGTTTTTT; CDR3 protein: CASSSLAGGPDTGELFF
D gene: TRBD1; V gene: TRBV9; clone size: -; J gene: TRBJ2-1; CDR3 DNA: TGTGCCAGCAGCGTAAAAATCTCGACAGGGGTTCCCTTTAATGAGCAGTTCTTC; CDR3 protein: CASSVKISTGVPFNEQFF
D gene: -; V gene: TRBV30; clone size: -; J gene: TRBJ2-5; CDR3 DNA: TGTGCCTGGAGTCCCGGTTCTCAAGAGACCCAGTACTTC; CDR3 protein: CAWSPGSQETQYF
D gene: -; V gene: TRBV28; clone size: once; J gene: TRBJ1-2; CDR3 DNA: TGTGCCAGCAGTTTCTTCGTGAACTATGGCTACACCTTC; CDR3 protein: CASSFFVNYGYTF
D gene: TRBD2; V gene: TRBV25-1; clone size: -; J gene: TRBJ2-1; CDR3 DNA: TGTGCCAGCAGTGAATGGGCGGGGGGCTCCTACAATGAGCAGTTCTTC; CDR3 protein: CASSEWAGGSYNEQFF
D gene: -; V gene: TRBV29-1; clone size: -; J gene: TRBJ2-2; CDR3 DNA: TGCAGCGTTCGTGACTCCCCCGACACCGGGGAGCTGTTTTTT; CDR3 protein: CSVRDSPDTGELFF
D gene: -; V gene: TRBV15; clone size: -; J gene: TRBJ1-4; CDR3 DNA: TGTGCCACCAGCGCCGTCGTCAGGGAAAAACTGTTTTTT; CDR3 protein: CATSAVVREKLFF
D gene: TRBD1; V gene: TRBV27; clone size: -; J gene: TRBJ2-1; CDR3 DNA: TGTGCCAGCAGTCACCGGGACAGCTCCTACAATGAGCAGTTCTTC; CDR3 protein: CASSHRDSSYNEQFF
D gene: -; V gene: TRBV2; clone size: -; J gene: TRBJ1-2; CDR3 DNA: TGTGCCAGCACGGCTTTTGTTGGGCATTATGGCTACACCTTC; CDR3 protein: CASTAFVGHYGYTF
D gene: -; V gene: TRBV5-4; clone size: -; J gene: TRBJ1-2; CDR3 DNA: TGTGCCAGCAGCTTAAGGGGTTTTCCGAGTCCGGACGACACCTTC; CDR3 protein: CASSLRGFPSPDDTF
D gene: -; V gene: TRBV7-9; clone size: few; J gene: TRBJ1-5; CDR3 DNA: TGTGCCAGCAGCTTAGACCTAGTCAATCAGCCCCAGCATTTT; CDR3 protein: CASSLDLVNQPQHF
D gene: TRBD1; V gene: TRBV5-4; clone size: few; J gene: TRBJ2-7; CDR3 DNA: TGTGCCAGCAGCCGCGCAAGGACAGGGGGGGCCTACGAGCAGTACTTC; CDR3 protein: CASSRARTGGAYEQYF
D gene: -; V gene: TRBV6-7; clone size: -; J gene: TRBJ1-3; CDR3 DNA: TGTGCCAGCATTTGGGGGGGGACTGGAAACACCATATATTTT; CDR3 protein: CASIWGGTGNTIYF